This TCR beta chain was captured by sequencing in a study of beta chain features in type 1 diabetes. Study details: There were approximately 100 million sorted cells examined across all samples. Study-wide results and caveats: Patients with Type 1 diabetes showed moderately but significantly shorter TCRB CDR3s in all four CD4+ subsets.

Comments on this clone: Its antigen remains unknown.

Every bit of the isolated RNA underwent reverse transcription, so sequencing read expressed TCRB transcripts. This table comes from immunoSEQ multiplex PCR, and its TCRdb copy is limited to in-frame clones, with some not included. The sample contains approximately 46,000 clones, roughly 45% of which appear only once. Via the markers CD45RO/CCR7/CD25/CD127/CD95/CD27, stem cell-like memory, regulatory, central memory and naive CD4+ cells were sorted. The origin of this receptor is a man younger than 45 with type 1 diabetes. Sample: stem cell memory CD4+ T cells from blood.

The CDR3 loop reads CSVESKQGSEAFF. In DNA, the CDR3 is TGCAGCGTTGAGTCAAAACAGGGTTCTGAAGCTTTCTTT. The rearrangement joins TRBV29-1 to TRBJ1-1, with D possibly matching TRBD1 (6 bases). The CDR3 contains 13 residues. Germline lookup yields CDR1 SQVTM and CDR2 ANQGSEA. V dropped 3 bases and J dropped 6 bases, with 14 bases sitting between them.